One and the same sample provided the 32 T cell receptor beta chains below, sequenced in a study of blood T cell repertoires in COVID-19. Measured with immunoSEQ multiplex PCR; TCRdb has only the in-frame clones, and not every one. The table includes approximately 360,000 clones, roughly four fifths detected once. Source material: PBMCs or T cells enriched from blood (not recorded which). The receptors were sampled from a woman between 50 and 59 years old who had recovered from COVID-19.

V is TRBV6-5 and J is TRBJ1-2; tentative D call: TRBD1 (6 bases). This CDR3 region has 15 residues. Germline loops: CDR1 MNHEY, CDR2 SVGAGI. The V and J ends lost 8 bases and 4 bases respectively, with 20 bases between them. CDR3 amino acids: CASSGQSLESYGYTF. CDR3 bases: TGTGCCAGCTCCGGACAGTCATTAGAGTCCTATGGCTACACCTTC.

The rearrangement links TRBV19 to TRBJ1-2; D perhaps matches TRBD1 (6 bases). V was cut by 3 bases and J by 1 base, with 12 bases left in between. Germline V gene data show CDR1 as LNHDA and CDR2 as SQIVND (reference sequence). The CDR3 is made up of 15 amino acids. Written as DNA, the CDR3 is TGTGCCAGTAGTATTTGGACAGATTATAACTATGGCTACACCTTC. It codes for CASSIWTDYNYGYTF.

The rearrangement joins TRBV7-2 to TRBJ1-6, with D uncertain. This CDR3 contains 18 residues. With 3 bases removed from V and 8 bases from J, the gap between germline ends came to 23 bases. CDR1 SGHTA and CDR2 FQGNSA come from the germline V gene. The CDR3 reads CASSFRDRWTLDDSPLHF. CDR3 nucleotide sequence: TGTGCCAGCAGCTTTCGGGATAGATGGACGCTGGACGATTCACCCCTCCACTTT.

The gene calls are TRBV19 and TRBJ1-1; perhaps TRBD1 as D (5 bases). Germline V gene sequence: CDR1 LNHDA, CDR2 SQIVND (reference sequence). CDR3 length: 17 residues. The germline V and J ends were trimmed by 3 bases and 7 bases, with 24 bases remaining between them. DNA of the CDR3: TGTGCCAGTAGTATTTTGGGGAGGGGCCGACCCGCGGGTGAAGCTTTCTTT. This encodes CASSILGRGRPAGEAFF.

The chain carries TRBV29-1 and TRBJ1-5; TRBD1 might be the D (5 bases). Germline assignment: CDR1 SQVTM and CDR2 ANQGSEA. The CDR3 is 12 residues long. V gave up 7 bases and J gave up 7 bases, with 14 bases separating them. CDR3 coding DNA: TGCAGCGCAAAGGCGGGGCAACAGCCCCAGCATTTT. Its protein product is CSAKAGQQPQHF. Drawing the rest from reference TRBV29-1 and TRBJ1-5, the complete variable domain is SAVISQKPSRDICQRGTSLTIQCQVDSQVTMMFWYRQQPGQSLTLIATANQGSEATYESGFVIDKFPISRPNLTFSTLTVSNMSPEDSSIYLCSAKAGQQPQHFGDGTRLSIL.

The chain recombines TRBV7-8 with TRBJ2-1; 13 bases align to TRBD2. CDR3 length: 17 residues. Germline V lookup: CDR1 SGHVS, CDR2 FQNEAQ. After removal of 2 bases from V and 3 bases from J, the junction contained 4 bases not matched to a gene. The CDR3 here is CASSLRLAGGRYNEQFF. The DNA for the CDR3 is TGTGCCAGCAGCTTAAGACTAGCGGGAGGACGCTACAATGAGCAGTTCTTC.

J is TRBJ2-3 and V is TRBV15; D is possibly TRBD2 (6 bases). CDR1 LNHNV and CDR2 YYDKDF come from the germline V gene (reference sequence). V was cut by 1 base and J by 5 bases, with 16 bases left in between. The CDR3 has 16 amino acids. CDR3 nucleotide sequence: TGTGCCACCAGCAGAGCCCCGGTAGCGGCTGAAGATACGCAGTATTTT. It yields the protein CATSRAPVAAEDTQYF. Together with reference TRBV15 and TRBJ2-3, the CDR3 gives the full variable domain: DAMVIQNPRYQVTQFGKPVTLSCSQTLNHNVMYWYQQKSSQAPKLLFHYYDKDFNNEADTPDNFQSRRPNTSFCFLDIRSPGLGDTAMYLCATSRAPVAAEDTQYFGPGTRLTVL.

This clone was picked up one time. CDR3 in amino acids: CASSKSPTGNYMNTEAFF. In DNA form, the CDR3 reads TGTGCCAGCAGCAAGAGTCCGACAGGTAACTACATGAACACTGAAGCTTTCTTT. The chain carries TRBV5-4 and TRBJ1-1; TRBD1 might be the D (6 bases). The CDR3 spans 18 residues. V lost 4 bases to trimming and J lost 0 bases, with 22 bases between them. CDR1 SGHNT and CDR2 YYREEE come from the germline V gene (reference sequence).

This rearrangement joins TRBV5-1 to TRBJ1-5; 8 bases fit TRBD1. Germline CDR1 and CDR2: SGHRS and YFSETQ. This CDR3 is 15 amino acids long. J lost 5 bases, V lost 0 bases, and 4 bases had no gene match. CDR3 DNA sequence: TGCGCCAGCAGCTTGGAGGGACAGGTCTATCAGCCCCAGCATTTT. This codes for CASSLEGQVYQPQHF.

Here the CDR3 DNA reads TGTGCCAGCAGCCCCGGGGGAGGGGAGCTGTTTTTT. This translates into CASSPGGGELFF. This chain links TRBV3-1 (or the pseudogene TRBV3-2) with TRBJ2-2; D is perhaps TRBD2 (6 bases). Looked up from germline, CDR1 is LGHDT and CDR2 is YNNKEL (reference sequence). CDR3 length equals 12 residues. The germline V and J ends were trimmed by 4 bases and 8 bases, with 8 bases remaining between them.

The gene calls are TRBV5-1 and TRBJ2-5; 9 bases are a match to TRBD1. Germline V CDR1 and CDR2: SGHRS, YFSETQ. With 0 bases clipped from V and 1 base from J, the junction kept 7 bases outside the gene matches. This CDR3 spans 17 amino acids. In nucleotides, the CDR3 is TGCGCCAGCAGCTTGGCCGGGACAGGGTACACCCAAGAGACCCAGTACTTC. Residues: CASSLAGTGYTQETQYF.

The chain combines TRBV6-2 or TRBV6-3 with TRBJ2-2; D perhaps matches TRBD2 (6 bases). Germline assignment: CDR1 MNHEY and CDR2 SVGEGT. The CDR3 covers 16 residues. Trimming took off 6 bases at V and 5 bases at J, with 19 bases between the two ends. CDR3 loop: CASSPGWEVGTGELFF. In DNA form, the CDR3 reads TGTGCCAGCAGCCCTGGGTGGGAGGTAGGAACCGGGGAGCTGTTTTTT.

This rearrangement joins TRBV9 to TRBJ2-1; 14 nucleotides align to TRBD2. Trimming took 3 bases from V and 9 from J; bases not matched to a gene: 5. Germline CDR1 and CDR2: SGDLS and YYNGEE. This CDR3 is 15 amino acids long. The CDR3 sequence is CASSAGLAGDFEQFF. CDR3 DNA: TGTGCCAGCAGCGCGGGACTAGCGGGGGATTTTGAGCAGTTCTTC.

The rearrangement links TRBV5-4 to TRBJ2-7, with TRBD1 matching 7 bases. There are 14 residues in the CDR3. Germline V gene lookup returns CDR1 SGHNT and CDR2 YYREEE (reference sequence). J lost 0 bases, V lost 5 bases, and 5 bases had no gene match. CDR3 DNA sequence: TGTGCCAGCAGTCCCGGGACAGTCTCCTACGAGCAGTACTTC. It specifies CASSPGTVSYEQYF.

Of note for this clone: One junction end does not reproduce the germline sequence, and a read error may be involved. The chain recombines TRBV11-3 with TRBJ1-6; tentatively, D is TRBD1 (5 bases). The CDR3 extends over 14 amino acids. Germline V gives CDR1 SGHNT, CDR2 YENEEA. The CDR3 loop is CATSRGDFNSPLHF. The CDR3 DNA reads TGTGCCACCAGCCGGGGGGACTTCAATTCACCCCTCCACTTT. Full variable domain (remainder filled in from reference TRBV11-3 and TRBJ1-6): EAGVVQSPRYKIIEKKQPVAFWCNPISGHNTLYWYLQNLGQGPELLIRYENEEAVDDSQLPKDRFSAERLKGVDSTLKIQPAELGDSAVYLCATSRGDFNSPLHFGNGTRLTVT.

The chain carries TRBV29-1 and TRBJ2-5; D perhaps matches TRBD2 (7 bases). Trimming stripped 8 bases from V and 5 bases from J, with 21 bases between. The germline V gene encodes CDR1 SQVTM and CDR2 ANQGSEA. The CDR3 length is 14 residues. The CDR3 loop is CSSSPRGAGETQYF. In DNA form, the CDR3 reads TGCAGCTCATCCCCCCGGGGGGCCGGGGAGACCCAGTACTTC.

The rearrangement links TRBV6-5 to TRBJ2-7; 8 bases are a match to TRBD1. Germline CDR1 MNHEY, CDR2 SVGAGI. The trim removed 6 bases at V and 3 bases at J, leaving 10 bases unmatched. CDR3 size: 15 residues. The CDR3 DNA sequence: TGTGCCAGCAGGGGGGCCGGGACAGGCTTCTACGAGCAGTACTTC. It encodes CASRGAGTGFYEQYF.

The chain employs TRBV19 and TRBJ1-2, with 10 bases that match TRBD1. Germline V gene sequence: CDR1 LNHDA, CDR2 SQIVND (reference sequence). The CDR3 loop spans 16 amino acids. The trim removed 6 bases at V and 0 bases at J, leaving 7 bases unmatched. The CDR3 region is CASSTRQGAANYGYTF. DNA for the CDR3: TGTGCCAGTAGCACGAGACAGGGGGCCGCTAACTATGGCTACACCTTC.

The gene calls are TRBV6-6 and TRBJ1-4; 7 bases agree with TRBD1. Germline V gene lookup returns CDR1 MNHNY and CDR2 SVGAGI (reference sequence). V lost 6 bases to trimming and J lost 4 bases; unmatched junction nucleotides: 8. CDR3 length: 15 residues. The CDR3: CASSTTGVGNEKLFF. In nucleotides, the CDR3 is TGTGCCAGCAGCACCACAGGGGTGGGTAATGAAAAACTGTTTTTT.

V usage is TRBV7-6 and J usage is TRBJ1-2; D perhaps matches TRBD1 (5 bases). From germline, CDR1 is SGHVS and CDR2 FNYEAQ. Trimming pared 1 base from V and 5 bases from J, leaving 8 bases between. The CDR3 sequence is 13 residues long. CDR3 sequence (DNA): TGTGCCAGCAGCTTAGAGGACAAATATGGCTACACCTTC. It codes for CASSLEDKYGYTF.

This chain connects TRBV3-1 (or the pseudogene TRBV3-2) to TRBJ1-5, with 7 positions matching TRBD1. The CDR3 spans 16 residues. V gave up 4 bases and J gave up 6 bases; unmatched junction bases: 12. Germline CDR1 and CDR2: LGHDT and YNNKEL (reference sequence). CDR3 amino acids: CASSPSAGGVGQPQHF. The CDR3 nucleotides read TGTGCCAGCAGCCCTTCGGCAGGGGGAGTCGGTCAGCCCCAGCATTTT.

This clone appeared a few times. The chain employs TRBV6-2 or TRBV6-3 and TRBJ1-1, with 7 bases aligning to TRBD1. Per the germline V gene, CDR1 is MNHEY and CDR2 is SVGEGT. The CDR3 has 13 amino acids. Trimming removed 0 bases from V and 5 bases from J; junction bases left unmatched: 0. CDR3 nucleotides: TGTGCCAGCAGTTACTCGACAGGGACTGAAGCTTTCTTT. It encodes CASSYSTGTEAFF.

This chain joins TRBV13 and TRBJ2-5; D is unclear. This CDR3 contains 14 residues. Trimming took 0 bases from V and 1 from J, leaving 6 bases between them. CDR1 is PRHDT and CDR2 is FYEKMQ in the germline V gene (reference sequence). CDR3 protein: CASSLGQAQETQYF. CDR3 in DNA: TGTGCCAGCAGCTTAGGGCAGGCCCAAGAGACCCAGTACTTC.

This chain uses TRBV15 with TRBJ2-3; D may be TRBD1 (6 bases). V lost 4 bases and J 13 bases, leaving 21 bases between the germline ends. This CDR3 spans 14 amino acids. Looked up from germline, CDR1 is LNHNV and CDR2 is YYDKDF (reference sequence). In DNA, the CDR3 is TGTGCCACCAGCACCCGACAGACAGGTCGGACGGAGTATTTT. Its translation is CATSTRQTGRTEYF.

This CDR3 reads CASSQEVQGSYGYTF. CDR3 nucleotide sequence: TGTGCCAGCAGCCAAGAGGTACAGGGGAGCTATGGCTACACCTTC. The chain employs TRBV4-2 and TRBJ1-2; the match to TRBD1 covers 7 bases. After removal of 0 bases from V and 4 bases from J, the junction contained 5 bases not matched to a gene. The CDR3 is made up of 15 amino acids. The germline gives CDR1 LGHNA, CDR2 YNFKEQ.

V is TRBV6-2 or TRBV6-3 and J is TRBJ2-4; D is possibly TRBD1 (8 bases). The CDR3 totals 15 residues. Deletions cut 5 bases from V and 4 bases from J, with 15 bases between. The germline CDR1 and CDR2 sequences are MNHEY and SVGEGT. Here the CDR3 reads CASSRKQGGKNIQYF. Written as DNA, the CDR3 is TGTGCCAGCAGTCGGAAACAGGGGGGGAAAAACATTCAGTACTTC.

The DNA of the CDR3 is TGTGCCAGCAGTCTCCCGGGACTAGCGGGGTCGAGGGATACGCAGTATTTT. Amino acids: CASSLPGLAGSRDTQYF. The J gene is TRBJ2-3, the V gene TRBV28; 13 bases line up with TRBD2. This CDR3 spans 17 amino acids. Germline V gives CDR1 MDHEN, CDR2 SYDVKM. V lost 5 bases to trimming and J lost 6 bases; unmatched junction nucleotides: 11.

J is TRBJ1-5 and V is TRBV7-2; 9 bases fit TRBD1. The CDR3 is 15 residues long. The V and J ends lost 5 bases and 7 bases, in that order; junction bases with no gene match: 9. CDR1 SGHTA and CDR2 FQGNSA come from the germline V gene. CDR3 protein: CASSQGQGGSQPQHF. In nucleotides, the CDR3 is TGTGCCAGCAGCCAGGGACAGGGAGGAAGCCAGCCCCAGCATTTT.

This rearrangement joins TRBV2 to TRBJ2-3, with 7 positions matching TRBD2. The trim removed 4 bases at V and 1 base at J, leaving 8 bases unmatched. This CDR3 comprises 16 residues. Germline V gene sequence: CDR1 SNHLY, CDR2 FYNNEI. CDR3: CASSVRLAWGTDTQYF. The DNA for the CDR3 is TGTGCCAGCAGTGTCCGACTAGCTTGGGGCACAGATACGCAGTATTTT.

V and J are TRBV11-1 and TRBJ1-1, with TRBD1 as a possible D gene (5 bases). This CDR3 spans 14 amino acids. CDR1 is SGHAT, CDR2 FQDESV, per germline (reference sequence). V was pared by 4 bases and J by 1 base, with 10 bases between. CDR3 sequence (DNA): TGTGCCAGCAGCTACAGGACGGCGAACACTGAAGCTTTCTTT. Protein product: CASSYRTANTEAFF.

The V and J genes are TRBV27 and TRBJ1-5; 7 bases fit TRBD1. CDR1 is MNHEY and CDR2 is SMNVEV in the germline V gene (reference sequence). This CDR3 is 15 amino acids long. The ends lost 6 bases at V and 7 bases at J; junction bases unmatched: 12. The CDR3 loop is CASSESRGRGQPQHF. The CDR3 DNA reads as TGTGCCAGCAGCGAGTCAAGGGGGCGAGGACAGCCCCAGCATTTT.

The rearrangement joins TRBV7-2 to TRBJ2-2; D not resolved. CDR1 and CDR2 from the germline V gene are SGHTA and FQGNSA. Trimming pared 2 bases from V and 4 bases from J, leaving 14 bases between. The length of the CDR3 is 16 residues. The CDR3 coding sequence is TGTGCCAGCAGCTTACGACCCCCCGAGGCCACCGGGGAGCTGTTTTTT. It yields the protein CASSLRPPEATGELFF.